The entry that follows covers one TCR beta chain sequence. Its antigen is unknown. V shed 3 bases and J shed 6 bases, with 21 bases lying between them. Germline CDR1 and CDR2: SNHLY and FYNNEI. This CDR3 spans 17 amino acids. These data are taken from a study of cytotoxic CD8 clonotypes in ibrutinib-treated CLL. Study results and limitations: Stable or contracted on treatment, public clonotypes were also uncommon.

Profiled with immunoSEQ multiplex PCR; TCRdb holds only in-frame clones, not every one. Of over 30,000 clones detected, approximately 67% appear once; the ten largest clones hold approximately 7%. The specimen comprised PBMCs, sampled at disease progression, from a patient treated with ibrutinib. This receptor was taken from a human donor with chronic lymphocytic leukemia. The chain is built from TRBV2 and TRBJ1-3; D is possibly TRBD1 (5 bases). The CDR3 nucleotides are TGTGCCAGCAGTGATATTCAGGGCCAACCCCTCCCAAACACCATATATTTT. It yields the protein CASSDIQGQPLPNTIYF.